These T cell receptor beta chains were read from a single sample in a study of cytomegalovirus exposure and HLA in healthy donors. The assay was immunoSEQ multiplex PCR, and TCRdb's table has in-frame clones only and misses some. Found here are some 130,000 clones, around four fifths of them singletons; the top ten hold 1% to 1.5%. The specimen sequenced was PBMCs. All receptors come from a male donor in good health and CMV-seropositive. Both conserved end residues are part of each CDR3. A D gene is named only where the DNA matches it firmly. Only part of the rows carry a size: once, few, many, or a class if the clone is expanded.

clone_size	j_call	v_call	cdr3_length	d_call	cdr3_aa	cdr3_nt
NA	TRBJ1-4	TRBV7-9	14	TRBD1	CASSVRDSNEKLFF	TGTGCCAGCAGCGTCCGGGACAGCAATGAAAAACTGTTTTTT
NA	TRBJ1-1	TRBV19	15	NA	CATRSGVPSNTEAFF	TGTGCCACAAGGTCGGGGGTCCCATCGAACACTGAAGCTTTCTTT
NA	TRBJ2-3	TRBV28	14	NA	CASSVAAHTGTQYF	TGTGCCAGCAGTGTAGCGGCCCACACAGGTACGCAGTATTTT
NA	TRBJ2-5	TRBV18	15	NA	CASSPPGGASETQYF	TGTGCCAGCTCACCACCCGGCGGGGCAAGCGAGACCCAGTACTTC
NA	TRBJ2-3	TRBV7-9	15	NA	CASSSPLRDTDTQYF	TGTGCCAGCAGCTCCCCCTTGCGGGATACAGATACGCAGTATTTT
NA	TRBJ2-7	TRBV7-6	13	NA	CASSLVSAYEQYF	TGTGCCAGCAGCTTAGTTTCTGCCTACGAGCAGTACTTC
NA	TRBJ2-3	TRBV7-8	17	TRBD2	CASSLIGAGGNADTQYF	TGTGCCAGCAGCTTGATCGGGGCGGGAGGGAATGCAGATACGCAGTATTTT
NA	TRBJ2-7	TRBV25-1	14	TRBD1	CASSEVGQSYEQYF	TGTGCCAGCAGTGAAGTGGGACAGTCCTACGAGCAGTACTTC
once	TRBJ2-1	TRBV9	13	NA	CASSVGVANEQFF	TGTGCCAGCAGCGTAGGTGTGGCCAATGAGCAGTTCTTC
NA	TRBJ1-4	TRBV10-1	14	NA	CASRPGTTNEKLFF	TGCGCCAGCAGACCCGGTACAACTAATGAAAAACTGTTTTTT
NA	TRBJ2-3	TRBV7-2	12	NA	CASSYWAHTQYF	TGTGCCAGCAGCTACTGGGCCCATACGCAGTATTTT
NA	TRBJ1-6	TRBV5-1	15	TRBD1	CASRALGQTHSPLHF	TGCGCCAGCAGAGCGCTGGGACAGACCCATTCACCCCTCCACTTT
NA	TRBJ1-1	TRBV6-1	13	NA	CASSPRRYTEAFF	TGTGCCAGCAGCCCCAGGAGGTACACTGAAGCTTTCTTT
few	TRBJ2-2	TRBV10-1	12	NA	CASSGTEGELFF	TGCGCCAGCAGTGGCACAGAAGGGGAGCTGTTTTTT
NA	TRBJ2-2	TRBV28	18	TRBD2	CASRMRLKREGYTGELFF	TGTGCCAGCAGAATGCGACTGAAGCGGGAGGGATACACCGGGGAGCTGTTTTTT
NA	TRBJ1-1	TRBV9	16	NA	CASSVGGHLVGTEAFF	TGTGCCAGCAGCGTAGGGGGCCATTTAGTGGGCACTGAAGCTTTCTTT
NA	TRBJ2-7	TRBV10-2	14	TRBD2	CASRDWLAGDEQYF	TGCGCCAGCAGGGATTGGCTAGCGGGGGACGAGCAGTACTTC
NA	TRBJ2-1	TRBV5-1	15	NA	CASSPSGSTYNEQFF	TGCGCCAGCAGCCCCTCGGGATCAACCTACAATGAGCAGTTCTTC
NA	TRBJ2-7	TRBV10-3	14	TRBD2	CAISGTSGGYEQYF	TGTGCCATCAGTGGGACTAGCGGGGGGTACGAGCAGTACTTC
NA	TRBJ2-1	TRBV13	18	TRBD2	CASSLYEIAGGPGNEQFF	TGTGCCAGCAGCCTATACGAGATAGCGGGGGGGCCGGGAAATGAGCAGTTCTTC